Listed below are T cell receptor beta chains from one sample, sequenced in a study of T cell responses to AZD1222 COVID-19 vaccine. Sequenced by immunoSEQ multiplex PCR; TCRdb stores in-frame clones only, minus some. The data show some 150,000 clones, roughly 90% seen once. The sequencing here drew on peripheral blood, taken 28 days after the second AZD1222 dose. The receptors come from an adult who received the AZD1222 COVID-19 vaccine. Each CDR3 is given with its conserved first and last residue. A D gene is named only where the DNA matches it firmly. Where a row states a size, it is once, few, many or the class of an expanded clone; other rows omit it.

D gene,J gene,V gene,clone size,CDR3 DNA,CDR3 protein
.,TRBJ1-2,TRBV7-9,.,TGTGCCAGCACTATCGGGGGAATGGGTGGCTACACCTTC,CASTIGGMGGYTF
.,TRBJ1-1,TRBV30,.,TGTGCCTGGAGTGTAGCTGGTACTAGCACTGAAGCTTTCTTT,CAWSVAGTSTEAFF
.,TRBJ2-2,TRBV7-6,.,TGTGCCAGCAGCTCCCCGCCAGGGCCTGCCGGGGAGCTGTTTTTT,CASSSPPGPAGELFF
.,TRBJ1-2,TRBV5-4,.,TGTGCCAGCAGCCCCGACCAAAGCGCTTACTATGGCTACACCTTC,CASSPDQSAYYGYTF
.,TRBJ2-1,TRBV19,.,TGTGCCAGTAGTATCTCCCCGGGAGTGGCGGATGAGCAGTTCTTC,CASSISPGVADEQFF
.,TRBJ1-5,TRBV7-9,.,TGTGCCAGCAGCTTAGCCGGGGGGAGAGAACAGCCCCAGCATTTT,CASSLAGGREQPQHF
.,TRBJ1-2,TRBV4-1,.,TGCGCCAGCAGCCAAGACCCCGCTCGGGCTCTAATAAGCTACACCTTC,CASSQDPARALISYTF
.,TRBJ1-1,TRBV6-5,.,TGTGCCAGCAGTCTACGGGACAACACTGAAGCTTTCTTT,CASSLRDNTEAFF
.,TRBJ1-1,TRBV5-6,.,TGTGCCAGCAGCTTGGTGGGCCCCACCAACCGGGACACTGAAGCTTTCTTT,CASSLVGPTNRDTEAFF
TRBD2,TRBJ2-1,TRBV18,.,TGTGCCAGCTCAGACGGACTAGCGGGCTCAATGGAGCAGTTCTTC,CASSDGLAGSMEQFF
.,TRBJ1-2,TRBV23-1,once,TGCGCCAGCAGTCCCTTGGTCGTCGGTGTCTATAGTGGCTACACCTTC,CASSPLVVGVYSGYTF
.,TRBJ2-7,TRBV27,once,TGTGCCAGCAGTTTCTCTGGCGAGCAGTACTTC,CASSFSGEQYF
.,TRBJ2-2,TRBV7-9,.,TGTGCCAGCAGCAAGACAGGTCCCGGGGAGCTGTTTTTT,CASSKTGPGELFF
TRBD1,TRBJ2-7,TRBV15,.,TGTGCCACCAGCAGAGGGACAGGACCCTACGAGCAGTACTTC,CATSRGTGPYEQYF
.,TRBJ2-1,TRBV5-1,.,TGCGCCAGCACCGAAGAGAGGGTACAGGGTGGGAGTTACAATGAGCAGTTCTTC,CASTEERVQGGSYNEQFF
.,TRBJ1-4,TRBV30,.,TGTGCCTGGAGTGCGACAGTCGATGAAAAACTGTTTTTT,CAWSATVDEKLFF
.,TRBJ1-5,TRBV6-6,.,TGTGCCAGCCATCAGCCGGGGGGCCAGCCCCAGCATTTT,CASHQPGGQPQHF
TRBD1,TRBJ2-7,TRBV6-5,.,TGTGCCAGCAGTTACTCGGGCAGGGGGTCCTACGAGCAGTACTTC,CASSYSGRGSYEQYF
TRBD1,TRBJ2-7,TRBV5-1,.,TGCGCCAGCAGCTTGGTGGGGACAGGGGAGTACGAGCAGTACTTC,CASSLVGTGEYEQYF
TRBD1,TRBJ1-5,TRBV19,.,TGTGCCAGTAGTCAACAGGGGCCGAACAATCAGCCCCAGCATTTT,CASSQQGPNNQPQHF
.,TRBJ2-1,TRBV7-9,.,TGTGCCAGCAGCTTTCTGGGGAATGAGCAGTTCTTC,CASSFLGNEQFF
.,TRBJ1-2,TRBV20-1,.,TGCAGTGCTAGTAGGGGGTTAGGCACCTATGGCTACACCTTC,CSASRGLGTYGYTF
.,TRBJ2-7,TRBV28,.,TGTGCCAGCAGTCCGCTGGACAATCTTCGGGGCGAGCAGTACTTC,CASSPLDNLRGEQYF
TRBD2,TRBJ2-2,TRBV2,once,TGTGCCGGCGGACTAGCGAGTAACACCGGGGAGCTGTTTTTT,CAGGLASNTGELFF
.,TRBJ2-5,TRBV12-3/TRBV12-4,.,TGTGCCAGCAGTCTTCAAGAGACCCAGTACTTC,CASSLQETQYF
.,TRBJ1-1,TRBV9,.,TGTGCCAGCAGCCCGCCAACTTACACTGAAGCTTTCTTT,CASSPPTYTEAFF
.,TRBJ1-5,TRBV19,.,TGTGCCAGTAGTATAGCCGTGAATCAGCCCCAGCATTTT,CASSIAVNQPQHF
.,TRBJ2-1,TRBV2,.,TGTGCCAGCAGCGCGACGGATAACAATGAGCAGTTCTTC,CASSATDNNEQFF
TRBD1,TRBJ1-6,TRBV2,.,TGTGCCAGCGGCAAGCCCCGGGACAGGCCTAACTCCTATAATTCACCCCTCCACTTT,CASGKPRDRPNSYNSPLHF
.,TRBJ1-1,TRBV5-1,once,TGCGCCAGCAGCTTGGGGCGCGGGGCTGAAGCTTTCTTT,CASSLGRGAEAFF
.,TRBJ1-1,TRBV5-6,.,TGTGCCAGCAGCTTGGGGGCTACTGAAGCTTTCTTT,CASSLGATEAFF
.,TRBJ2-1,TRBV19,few,TGTGCCAGTAGGATAACTTTAGGGACTTACGAGAATGAGCAGTTCTTC,CASRITLGTYENEQFF
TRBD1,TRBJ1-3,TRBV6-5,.,TGTGCCAGCAGGACGACAGGGCCAACTGGAAACACCATATATTTT,CASRTTGPTGNTIYF
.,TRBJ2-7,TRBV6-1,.,TGTGCCAGCAACAACCCGGGGGGCTCCTCCTACGAGCAGTACTTC,CASNNPGGSSYEQYF
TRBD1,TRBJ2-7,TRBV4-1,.,TGCGCCAGCAGCCACCCGGGACAGGGGGTCCACGAGCAGTACTTC,CASSHPGQGVHEQYF
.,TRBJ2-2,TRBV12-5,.,TGTGCTAGTGGTTTGGTACTTGGGGGCCTCGGGGAGCTGTTTTTT,CASGLVLGGLGELFF
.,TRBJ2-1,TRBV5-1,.,TGCGCCAGCAGCTTGGGACAGTCTTGGGATGAGCAGTTCTTC,CASSLGQSWDEQFF
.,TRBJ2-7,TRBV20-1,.,TGCAGTGCTAGTACGACTCGCACCTACGAGCAGTACTTC,CSASTTRTYEQYF
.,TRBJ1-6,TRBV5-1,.,TGCGCCAGCAGCCCACGAGGGGTCATAAGCTCCTATAATTCACCCCTCCACTTT,CASSPRGVISSYNSPLHF
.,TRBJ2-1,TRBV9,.,TGTGCCAGCTCCGAGGGGGGAACCAATGAGCAGTTCTTC,CASSEGGTNEQFF
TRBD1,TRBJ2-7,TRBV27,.,TGTGCCAGCAGTACAGACAGGGGCAGCTCCTACGAGCAGTACTTC,CASSTDRGSSYEQYF